This TCR beta chain was identified in a study of T cells in Graves' hyperthyroidism and ophthalmopathy (dated by TCRdb to 2018 to 2020). Context from the whole study: Peripheral blood was sampled at the time of initial diagnosis, prior to any treatment. To identify distinguishing TCR V-J signatures, a discovery cohort of about a hundred patients was used, comprising 43 with Graves' ophthalmopathy and some 60 with stable Graves' hyperthyroidism. An independent validation cohort of around 19 hyperthyroidism patients and approximately 17 patients who later progressed to ophthalmopathy tested prospective prediction of ophthalmopathy. The 90 or so discovery patients were randomly split 7:3 into training and test sets. Thyroid tissue and blood T-cell repertoires from about six Graves' hyperthyroidism patients were also compared in the study. After sampling, hyperthyroidism patients received methimazole starting at 30 mg daily, and ophthalmopathy patients received high-dose intravenous methylprednisolone. According to the paper, TCR Vbeta CDR3 sequencing was carried out on over 130 peripheral blood samples, which came from fewer than 50 ophthalmopathy, around 74 hyperthyroidism and some 17 progressor patients. General conclusions and limits of the study: In cross-validation, a model built on a 13 V-J signature told ophthalmopathy apart from stable hyperthyroidism with 87.88% sensitivity and about 81% specificity, and in testing the same model reached 80%/75%. Blood samples also contained most of the expanded thyroid clonotypes (frequency above 0.001), which suggests that blood repertoires may reflect thyroid immune responses. In validation, the model predicted progression to ophthalmopathy with approximately 71% sensitivity and over 72% specificity, a median of approximately 6.7 months before onset. No statistical method was used to set the sample size in advance, and investigators knew the group allocation.

The TCR beta CDR3 regions were amplified from RNA transcripts. The first round of RT-PCR for the TCR CDR3 was performed with the HTBI primer set and the Qiagen OneStep RT-PCR kit. Libraries were constructed in a second round of multiplex PCR, after which size selection and purification were carried out. Sequencing of the libraries was done on an Illumina HiSeq2000 using paired-end 100 bp reads. On the study's bioinformatics: SOAPnuke was used to process the raw data, with reads discarded if the reads contained adapters or uncalled bases, had a mean Phred below 15, or lacked an exact constant-primer or identifier match. COPE v1.2.5 was used to merge high-quality paired reads, and clonotypes were defined as unique nucleotide sequences. MiTCR v1.1 was used to align the clonotypes against IMGT TRBV, TRBD and TRBJ reference segments. The analysis was restricted to V-J combinations with a frequency above 0.0001, which together covered about 99% of the repertoires. A TCS score was defined as the ratio between F50 (clonal expansion) and ExV (chaos), using BLOSUM62-based TCRdist between CDR3 peptides within each V-J. Welch's t-statistics and random forest reduced around 520 V-J features to some 14, which were used in a naive Bayes classifier (R e1071). Through fastp at Q25 and MiXCR, TCRdb rebuilt clones from the public reads, retaining in-frame beta chains. CDR3 protein sequences are deduplicated, and each keeps its most common genes and DNA. Clone size and V and J calls follow TCRdb, not the original study. The sample table holds 280,000 or so distinct CDR3 sequences, of which less than 30% were seen once. Approximately 25% of the sample lies in the top ten.

Hyperthyroidism patients were newly diagnosed, with disease duration under 2 months, and aged 18 to 65 years. Any patient with an uncontrolled infection, another autoimmune disease, pregnancy or lactation was excluded. Diagnoses were established on the basis of clinical symptoms, serum thyroxine and TRAb, thyroid ultrasound, and orbital computed tomography. For progressor patients, blood was drawn at the first diagnosis of hyperthyroidism, before any ophthalmopathy symptoms had appeared. Ficoll-Paque density gradient centrifugation was used to isolate PBMCs from about 10 ml of fresh peripheral blood. Progressor patients were defined as those initially diagnosed with Graves' hyperthyroidism in whom ophthalmopathy developed during follow-up. Total RNA was extracted using Trizol reagent, and RNA quality was assessed on an Agilent 2100 Bioanalyzer. V and J lose 2 bases and 8 bases, and a span of 15 bases separates them. Including cysteine and phenylalanine, the CDR3 has 14 amino acids. The kept DNA is CDR3 alone, 42 bases in frame from the first base.

Concerning this clonotype itself: The antigen this receptor binds is unknown. No much larger clonotype is one base removed from it; base qualities were not supplied.

The V and J genes are TRBV12-3 or TRBV12-4 and TRBJ1-2; no D gene is confidently identified. Sequenced: blood. This clonotype originated in a man aged 35 to 55 with Graves' hyperthyroidism that later progressed to Graves' ophthalmopathy. The DNA is TGTGCCAGCAGTTTAATCGTGGGCGGTGAGGGCTACACCTTC. Its protein product is CASSLIVGGEGYTF.